The 2 T cell receptor beta chains below come from one sample, sequenced in a study of T cell changes during pregnancy in multiple sclerosis. Using immunoSEQ multiplex PCR, the repertoire was profiled, and TCRdb retains in-frame clones only, with some absent. The sample consists of about 50,000 clones, 80% to 95% of them appearing once. The specimen was CD4+ T cells from peripheral blood mononuclear cells, collected in the second trimester of pregnancy. These receptors all come from a female donor with multiple sclerosis, enrolled in a pregnancy study.

This chain uses TRBV2 with TRBJ2-7, with 9 bases lining up with TRBD1. After removal of 9 bases from V and 1 base from J, the junction contained 7 bases not matched to a gene. The CDR3 runs 14 residues. The V gene's germline CDR1 is SNHLY and CDR2 FYNNEI. The CDR3 DNA sequence: TGTGCCAGTGGAGGGGACAGGGTTTCCTACGAGCAGTACTTC. Its translation: CASGGDRVSYEQYF. The variable domain in full, completed from reference TRBV2 and TRBJ2-7, reads EPEVTQTPSHQVTQMGQEVILRCVPISNHLYFYWYRQILGQKVEFLVSFYNNEISEKSEIFDDQFSVERPDGSNFTLKIRSTKLEDSAMYFCASGGDRVSYEQYFGPGTRLTVT.

The chain is built from TRBV29-1 and TRBJ2-1; no definite D call. In germline, CDR1 is SQVTM, CDR2 ANQGSEA. V was trimmed by 7 bases and J by 11 bases, leaving 27 bases between them. The length of the CDR3 is 15 residues. The CDR3 region is CSATPMTRLVQKQFF. As DNA, the CDR3 is TGCAGCGCCACCCCCATGACTCGGCTCGTCCAAAAGCAGTTCTTC.